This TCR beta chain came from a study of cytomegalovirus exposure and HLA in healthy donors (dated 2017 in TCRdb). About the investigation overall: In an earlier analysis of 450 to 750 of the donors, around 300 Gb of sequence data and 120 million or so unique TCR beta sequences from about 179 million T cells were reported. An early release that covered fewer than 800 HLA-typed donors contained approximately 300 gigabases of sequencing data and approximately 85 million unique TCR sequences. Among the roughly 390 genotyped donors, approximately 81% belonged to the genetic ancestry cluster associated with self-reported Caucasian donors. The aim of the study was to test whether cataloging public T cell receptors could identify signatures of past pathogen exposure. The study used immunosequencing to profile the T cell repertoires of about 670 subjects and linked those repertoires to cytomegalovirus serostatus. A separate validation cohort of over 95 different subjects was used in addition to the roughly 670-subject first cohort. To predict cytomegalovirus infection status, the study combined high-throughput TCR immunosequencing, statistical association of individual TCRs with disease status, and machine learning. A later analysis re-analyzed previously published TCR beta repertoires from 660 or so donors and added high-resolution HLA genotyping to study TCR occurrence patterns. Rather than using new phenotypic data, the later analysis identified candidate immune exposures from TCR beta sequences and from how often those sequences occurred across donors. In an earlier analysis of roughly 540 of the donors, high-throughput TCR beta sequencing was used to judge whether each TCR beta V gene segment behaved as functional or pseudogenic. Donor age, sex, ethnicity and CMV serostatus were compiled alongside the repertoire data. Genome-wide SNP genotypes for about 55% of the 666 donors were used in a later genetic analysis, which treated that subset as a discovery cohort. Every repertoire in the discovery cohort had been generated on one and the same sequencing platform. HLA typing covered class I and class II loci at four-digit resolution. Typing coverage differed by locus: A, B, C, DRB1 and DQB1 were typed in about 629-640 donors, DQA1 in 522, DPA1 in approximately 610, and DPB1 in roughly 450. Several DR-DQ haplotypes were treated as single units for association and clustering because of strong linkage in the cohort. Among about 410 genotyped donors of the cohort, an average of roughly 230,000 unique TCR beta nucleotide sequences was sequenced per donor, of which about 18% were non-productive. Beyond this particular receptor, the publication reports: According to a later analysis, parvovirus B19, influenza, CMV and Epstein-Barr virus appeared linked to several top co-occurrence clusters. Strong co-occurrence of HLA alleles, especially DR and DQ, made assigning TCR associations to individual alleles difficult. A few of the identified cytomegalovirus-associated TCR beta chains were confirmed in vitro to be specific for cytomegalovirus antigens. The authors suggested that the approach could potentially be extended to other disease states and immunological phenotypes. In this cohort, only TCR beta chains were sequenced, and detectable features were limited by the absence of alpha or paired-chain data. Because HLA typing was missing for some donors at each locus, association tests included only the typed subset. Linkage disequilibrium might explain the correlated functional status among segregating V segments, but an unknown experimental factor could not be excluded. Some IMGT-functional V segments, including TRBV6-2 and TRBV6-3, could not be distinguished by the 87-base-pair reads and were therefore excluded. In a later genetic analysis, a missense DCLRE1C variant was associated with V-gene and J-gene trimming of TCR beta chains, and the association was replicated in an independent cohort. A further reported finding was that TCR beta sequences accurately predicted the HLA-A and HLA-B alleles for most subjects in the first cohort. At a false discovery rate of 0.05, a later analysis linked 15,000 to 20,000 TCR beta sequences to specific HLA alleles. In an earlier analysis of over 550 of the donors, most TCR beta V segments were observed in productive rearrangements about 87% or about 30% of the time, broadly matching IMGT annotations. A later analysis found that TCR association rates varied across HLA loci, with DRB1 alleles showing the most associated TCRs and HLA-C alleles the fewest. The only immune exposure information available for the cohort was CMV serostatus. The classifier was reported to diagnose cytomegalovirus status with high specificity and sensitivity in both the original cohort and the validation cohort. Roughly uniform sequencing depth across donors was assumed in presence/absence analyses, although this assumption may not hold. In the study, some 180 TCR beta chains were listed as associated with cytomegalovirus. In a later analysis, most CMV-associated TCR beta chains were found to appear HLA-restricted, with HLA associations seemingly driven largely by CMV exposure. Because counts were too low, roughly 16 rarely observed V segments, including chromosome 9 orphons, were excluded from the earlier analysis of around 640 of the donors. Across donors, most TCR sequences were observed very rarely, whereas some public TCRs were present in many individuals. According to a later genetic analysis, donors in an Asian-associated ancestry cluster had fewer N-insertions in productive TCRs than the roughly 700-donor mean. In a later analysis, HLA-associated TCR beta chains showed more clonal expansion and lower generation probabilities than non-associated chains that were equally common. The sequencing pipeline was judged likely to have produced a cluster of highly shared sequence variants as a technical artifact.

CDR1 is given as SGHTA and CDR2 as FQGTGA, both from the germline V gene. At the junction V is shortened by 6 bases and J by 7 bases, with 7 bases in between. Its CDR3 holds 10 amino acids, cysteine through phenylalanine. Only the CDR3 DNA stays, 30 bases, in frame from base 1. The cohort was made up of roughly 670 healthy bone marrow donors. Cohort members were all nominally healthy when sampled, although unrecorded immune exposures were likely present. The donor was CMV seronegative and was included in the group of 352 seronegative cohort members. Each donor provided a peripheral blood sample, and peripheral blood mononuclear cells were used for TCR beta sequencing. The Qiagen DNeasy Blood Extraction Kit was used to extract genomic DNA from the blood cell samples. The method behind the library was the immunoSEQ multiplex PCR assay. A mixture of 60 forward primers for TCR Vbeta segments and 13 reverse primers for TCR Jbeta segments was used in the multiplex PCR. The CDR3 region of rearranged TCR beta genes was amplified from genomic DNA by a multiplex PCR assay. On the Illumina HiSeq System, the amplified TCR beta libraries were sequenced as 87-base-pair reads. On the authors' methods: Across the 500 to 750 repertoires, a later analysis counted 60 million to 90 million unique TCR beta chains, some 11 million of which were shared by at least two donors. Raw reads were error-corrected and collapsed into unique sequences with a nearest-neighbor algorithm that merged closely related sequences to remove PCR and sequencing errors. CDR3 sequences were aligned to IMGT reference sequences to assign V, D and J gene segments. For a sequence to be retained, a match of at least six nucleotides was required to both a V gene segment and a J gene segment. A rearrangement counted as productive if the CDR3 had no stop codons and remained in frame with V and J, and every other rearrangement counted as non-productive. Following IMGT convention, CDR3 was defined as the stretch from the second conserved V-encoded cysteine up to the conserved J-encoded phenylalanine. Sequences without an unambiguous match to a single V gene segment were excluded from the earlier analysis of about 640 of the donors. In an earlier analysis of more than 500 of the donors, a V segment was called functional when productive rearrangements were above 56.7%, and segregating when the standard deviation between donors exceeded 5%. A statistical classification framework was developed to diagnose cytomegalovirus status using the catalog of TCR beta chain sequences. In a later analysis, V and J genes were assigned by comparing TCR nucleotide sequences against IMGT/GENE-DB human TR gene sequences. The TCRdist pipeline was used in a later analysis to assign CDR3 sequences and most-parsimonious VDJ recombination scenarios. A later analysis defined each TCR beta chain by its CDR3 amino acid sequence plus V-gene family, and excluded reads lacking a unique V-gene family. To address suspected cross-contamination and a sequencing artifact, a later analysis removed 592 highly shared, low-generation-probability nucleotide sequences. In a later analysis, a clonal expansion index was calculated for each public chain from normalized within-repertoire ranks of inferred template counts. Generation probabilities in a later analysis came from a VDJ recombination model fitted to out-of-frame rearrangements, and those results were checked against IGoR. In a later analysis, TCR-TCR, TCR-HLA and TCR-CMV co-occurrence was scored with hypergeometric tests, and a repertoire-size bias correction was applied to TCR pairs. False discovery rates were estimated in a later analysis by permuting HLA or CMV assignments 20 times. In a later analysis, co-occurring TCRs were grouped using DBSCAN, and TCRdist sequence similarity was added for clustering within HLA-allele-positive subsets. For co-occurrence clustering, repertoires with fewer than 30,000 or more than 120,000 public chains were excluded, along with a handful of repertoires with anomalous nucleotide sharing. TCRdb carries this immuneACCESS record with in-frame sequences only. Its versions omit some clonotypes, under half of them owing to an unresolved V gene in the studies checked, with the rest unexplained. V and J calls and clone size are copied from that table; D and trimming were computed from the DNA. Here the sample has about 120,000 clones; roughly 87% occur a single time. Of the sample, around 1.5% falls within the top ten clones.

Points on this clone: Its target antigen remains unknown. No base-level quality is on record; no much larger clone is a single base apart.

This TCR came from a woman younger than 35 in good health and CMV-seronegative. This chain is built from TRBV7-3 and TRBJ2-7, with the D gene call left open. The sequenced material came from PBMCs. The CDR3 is CASRYNEQYF. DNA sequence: TGTGCCAGCAGGTATAATGAGCAGTACTTC.